The TCR beta chain under discussion was sequenced for a study of blood T cell repertoires in COVID-19. Study-level background: The study drew acute and convalescent COVID-19 samples from the United States, Italy and Spain. The analysed material was cDNA or gDNA that came from T cells, B-cell-depleted T cells, or PBMCs.

Germline lookup yields CDR1 SGHRS and CDR2 YFSETQ. Trimming removed 4 bases from V and 0 bases from J; junction bases left unmatched: 7. This CDR3 region has 17 residues. Authors' analysis steps: Quantification of nucleated cells was approximated via reference gene primer amplification. Repertoires were generated with immunoSEQ multiplex PCR, while TCRdb's copy carries only in-frame clones and drops some. The V and J calls and clone size were taken over from that table, and D and trimming were inferred from the DNA. The repertoire includes around 300,000 clones, more than 80% of them detected once, and approximately 3% sits in the top ten.

Sample: peripheral blood. The sequence came from a woman in her 30s with active or convalescent COVID-19. J is TRBJ1-6 and V is TRBV5-1; the match to TRBD1 covers 7 bases. The CDR3: CASSPGQTSSYNSPLHF. For the CDR3, the DNA is TGCGCCAGCAGCCCGGGACAGACGAGCTCCTATAATTCACCCCTCCACTTT.